One and the same sample provided the 25 T cell receptor beta chains below, sequenced in a study of cytotoxic CD8 clonotypes in ibrutinib-treated CLL. Measured with immunoSEQ multiplex PCR; TCRdb has only the in-frame clones, and not every one. The sample has 200,000 or so clones, 65% to 80% seen once. Material: PBMCs, obtained after 12 months of ibrutinib treatment. The receptor source for this set is a human donor with chronic lymphocytic leukemia.

This clone turned up a few times. The J gene is TRBJ2-2, the V gene TRBV5-5; 9 nucleotides line up with TRBD2. With V trimmed by 5 bases and J by 0 bases, 17 bases remained unmatched. This CDR3 is built from 20 residues. Per the germline V gene, CDR1 is SGHKS and CDR2 is YYEKEE (reference sequence). The CDR3 DNA sequence: TGTGCCAGCAGGCGGCGGGAAGGAGTAGCGGGAGTCACGAACACCGGGGAGCTGTTTTTT. It specifies CASRRREGVAGVTNTGELFF. The complete variable domain, with remaining parts taken from reference TRBV5-5 and TRBJ2-2, reads DAGVTQSPTHLIKTRGQQVTLRCSPISGHKSVSWYQQVLGQGPQFIFQYYEKEERGRGNFPDRFSARQFPNYSSELNVNALLLGDSALYLCASRRREGVAGVTNTGELFFGEGSRLTVL.

The chain is built from TRBV29-1 and TRBJ1-5; tentative D call: TRBD1 (6 bases). Looked up from germline, CDR1 is SQVTM and CDR2 is ANQGSEA. Trimming removed 0 bases from V and 6 bases from J, with 12 bases in between. The CDR3 runs 14 residues. Here the CDR3 DNA reads TGCAGCGTTGAAGACCCAGGGGTGGGTCAGCCCCAGCATTTT. Translation gives CSVEDPGVGQPQHF.

This clone has a handful of counts. The V and J genes are TRBV28 and TRBJ2-1, with 7 bases that match TRBD2. Unmatched junction bases numbered 11, after V lost 5 bases and J lost 7 bases. CDR3 length: 15 amino acids. From germline, CDR1 is MDHEN and CDR2 SYDVKM. CDR3 DNA sequence: TGTGCCAGCAGTCACGAGCGGGATGTTGGTAATGAGCAGTTCTTC. Its translation is CASSHERDVGNEQFF.

This rearrangement joins TRBV29-1 to TRBJ1-2; D possibly corresponds to TRBD1 (5 bases). This CDR3 is 14 amino acids long. V shed 4 bases and J shed 8 bases, with 20 bases lying between them. Germline CDR1 reads SQVTM; CDR2 reads ANQGSEA. CDR3 sequence reads: CSVGSQVAAGGYTF. The CDR3 region has the DNA TGCAGCGTTGGATCACAGGTCGCGGCGGGAGGCTACACCTTC.

This clone was seen just once. The V call is TRBV4-3, the J call TRBJ2-7; no clear D. Germline CDR1 LGHNA, CDR2 YSLEER. Trimming removed 0 bases at V and 2 bases at J, with 5 bases between. CDR3 length: 13 residues. DNA of the CDR3: TGCGCCAGCAGCCAAGATTGGGCCTACGAGCAGTACTTC. Translation: CASSQDWAYEQYF.

The rearrangement joins TRBV18 to TRBJ2-1; 8 nucleotides align to TRBD2. Trimming took 4 bases from V and 10 from J; bases not matched to a gene: 6. Germline-derived CDR1 and CDR2 are KGHSH and LQKENI. CDR3 length equals 13 residues. Here the CDR3 reads CASSLRAGEEQFF. CDR3 DNA: TGTGCCAGCTCACTAAGAGCGGGAGAAGAGCAGTTCTTC.

The chain links TRBV19 to TRBJ1-1; possible D gene TRBD1, 6 bases. The CDR3 length is 14 residues. Germline assignment: CDR1 LNHDA and CDR2 SQIVND (reference sequence). V lost 5 bases, J lost 5 bases, and 15 bases lay in between. DNA of the CDR3: TGTGCCAGTAGTGGCGTACAGGGAGGGACTGAAGCTTTCTTT. Translated: CASSGVQGGTEAFF.

This clone appeared a few times. The genes are TRBV30 and TRBJ1-5; 9 bases map to TRBD1. Germline CDR1 and CDR2: GTSNPN and SVGIG (reference sequence). Unmatched junction bases numbered 4, after V lost 7 bases and J lost 0 bases. CDR3 length: 14 residues. The CDR3 region is CALWTGVSNQPQHF. CDR3 nucleotides: TGTGCCTTATGGACAGGGGTTAGCAATCAGCCCCAGCATTTT.

V is TRBV9 and J is TRBJ2-1, with D perhaps matching TRBD1 or TRBD2 (5 bases each). The germline V and J ends were trimmed by 3 bases and 5 bases, with 12 bases remaining between them. The CDR3 loop spans 14 amino acids. Germline assignment: CDR1 SGDLS and CDR2 YYNGEE. The CDR3 region is CASSAQWGNNEQFF. DNA of the CDR3: TGTGCCAGCAGCGCCCAGTGGGGGAACAATGAGCAGTTCTTC.

This chain uses TRBV30 with TRBJ2-7; D perhaps matches TRBD2 (5 bases). The CDR3 loop spans 12 amino acids. Trimming pared 3 bases from V and 3 bases from J, leaving 9 bases between. CDR1 and CDR2 (germline): GTSNPN, SVGIG (reference sequence). The CDR3 DNA sequence: TGTGCCTGGAGCGAGCGGTACTACGAGCAGTACTTC. Encoded protein: CAWSERYYEQYF.

This clone has a single count. The rearrangement joins TRBV9 to TRBJ1-1; the D gene is possibly TRBD1 (6 bases). The CDR3 extends over 17 amino acids. Germline V gene lookup returns CDR1 SGDLS and CDR2 YYNGEE. Trimming stripped 2 bases from V and 1 base from J, with 18 bases between. The CDR3, as DNA: TGTGCCAGCAGCGTGAAGGGGGGGTGGTTTACGAACACTGAAGCTTTCTTT. The encoded protein is CASSVKGGWFTNTEAFF.

This clone turned up a few times. The J gene is TRBJ2-1, the V gene TRBV5-1; weak D call: TRBD2 (5 bases). Per germline, CDR1 SGHRS and CDR2 YFSETQ. CDR3 size: 12 residues. Between the trimmed V and J ends, which lost 9 bases and 6 bases, there was a span of 13 bases. CDR3 sequence: CATLANVNEQFF. In DNA, the CDR3 is TGCGCCACGCTAGCTAATGTCAATGAGCAGTTCTTC.

CDR3 DNA sequence: TGTGCAAGTCGCTTAGCATTTCCTAGCCGGGGACGGGCCTACGAGCAGTACTTC. Protein: CASRLAFPSRGRAYEQYF. This chain joins TRBV12-2 and TRBJ2-7. TRBV12-2 is a recognized pseudogene. This CDR3 has 18 amino acids.

The V gene is TRBV30, the J gene TRBJ1-6; the D gene is possibly TRBD1 (5 bases). Deletions cut 2 bases from V and 9 bases from J, with 20 bases between. The CDR3 has 16 amino acids. Per the germline V gene, CDR1 is GTSNPN and CDR2 is SVGIG (reference sequence). The DNA of the CDR3 is TGTGCCTGGAGTCCTACCCCGGGACTATCTAGTTCACCCCTCCACTTT. This codes for CAWSPTPGLSSSPLHF. Looking up the rest from reference TRBV30 and TRBJ1-6 gives the full variable domain: SQTIHQWPATLVQPVGSPLSLECTVEGTSNPNLYWYRQAAGRGLQLLFYSVGIGQISSEVPQNLSASRPQDRQFILSSKKLLLSDSGFYLCAWSPTPGLSSSPLHFGNGTRLTVT.

This clone was seen once. The rearrangement links TRBV9 to TRBJ2-3; no clear D gene. The CDR3 is made up of 14 amino acids. Between the trimmed V and J ends, which lost 0 bases and 6 bases, there was a span of 11 bases. Per the germline V gene, CDR1 is SGDLS and CDR2 is YYNGEE. CDR3 bases: TGTGCCAGCAGCGTAGTGACCGTGGCGGATACGCAGTATTTT. This translates into CASSVVTVADTQYF.

The V and J genes are TRBV27 and TRBJ1-4; D uncertain. Trimming removed 6 bases from V and 5 bases from J, with 19 bases in between. This CDR3 comprises 16 residues. Germline CDR1 MNHEY, CDR2 SMNVEV (reference sequence). The DNA of the CDR3 is TGTGCCAGCAGAAAGCTAGGCAGCCTGGACAATGAAAAACTGTTTTTT. Encoded protein: CASRKLGSLDNEKLFF.

The rearrangement joins TRBV7-6 to TRBJ2-3, with 10 nucleotides matching TRBD2. Trimming cost V 1 base and J 4 bases; bases outside gene matches: 11. The CDR3 totals 18 residues. The V gene's germline CDR1 is SGHVS and CDR2 FNYEAQ. CDR3 in amino acids: CASSLVPLAGAYSDTQYF. CDR3 coding DNA: TGTGCCAGCAGCTTAGTGCCGCTAGCGGGGGCATACTCAGATACGCAGTATTTT.

In this sample, this clone turned up a few times. The gene calls are TRBV4-1 and TRBJ1-4, with D maybe TRBD1 (5 bases). CDR1 is MGHRA and CDR2 is YSYEKL in the germline V gene. This CDR3 comprises 14 residues. V was shortened by 4 bases and J by 12 bases, with 18 bases between the two germline ends. CDR3: CASSRGHGNLELFF. CDR3 DNA: TGCGCCAGCAGCCGAGGACACGGAAACCTCGAACTGTTTTTT.

The J gene is TRBJ2-1, the V gene TRBV5-4; 8 nucleotides line up with TRBD1. Looked up from germline, CDR1 is SGHNT and CDR2 is YYREEE (reference sequence). V was clipped by 4 bases and J by 8 bases; unmatched bases: 11. The CDR3 runs to 15 residues. The CDR3 loop reads CASSQTGAMRYEQFF. Written as DNA, the CDR3 is TGTGCCAGCAGCCAGACAGGGGCAATGCGCTATGAGCAGTTCTTC.

This clone was seen more than once but under ten times. The chain links TRBV30 to TRBJ1-4; unclear D gene. Germline V gives CDR1 GTSNPN, CDR2 SVGIG (reference sequence). The V end was cut by 2 bases, the J end by 5 bases, with 6 bases between. The CDR3 extends over 12 amino acids. Here the CDR3 reads CAWSRYNEKLFF. The DNA for the CDR3 is TGTGCCTGGAGTAGGTACAATGAAAAACTGTTTTTT.

The chain links TRBV7-9 to TRBJ2-7, with 7 nucleotides matching TRBD1. This CDR3 contains 15 residues. Per the germline V gene, CDR1 is SEHNR and CDR2 is FQNEAQ (reference sequence). The J segment lost 3 bases and the V segment lost 5 bases, leaving 10 bases of the junction unmatched. The CDR3 is CASSPRDRAVYEQYF. The CDR3 DNA reads as TGTGCCAGCAGCCCAAGAGACAGGGCGGTCTACGAGCAGTACTTC.

Comment on this clone: The same CDR3 arises from other DNA sequences in this sample as well. The chain has TRBV29-1 and TRBJ1-1; D not certain. Germline loops: CDR1 SQVTM, CDR2 ANQGSEA. Trimming removed 6 bases at V and 1 base at J, with 6 bases between. The CDR3 runs 11 residues. The CDR3 region has the DNA TGCAGCGTGGAGGGGAACACTGAAGCTTTCTTT. Its translation: CSVEGNTEAFF.

The genes are TRBV9 and TRBJ1-3, with D uncertain. This CDR3 region has 14 residues. The germline V gene encodes CDR1 SGDLS and CDR2 YYNGEE. V was clipped by 2 bases and J by 2 bases, with 8 bases between them. The CDR3 is CASSVGRTGNTIYF. The CDR3 region has the DNA TGTGCCAGCAGCGTCGGCAGAACTGGAAACACCATATATTTT.

V gene TRBV7-3 combines with J gene TRBJ2-2; TRBD1 aligns across 11 bases. Per the germline V gene, CDR1 is SGHTA and CDR2 is FQGTGA. This CDR3 region has 14 residues. V was clipped by 6 bases and J by 6 bases; unmatched bases: 3. In DNA, the CDR3 is TGTGCCAGCAGGGGACAGGGGGTGGCCGGGGAGCTGTTTTTT. It encodes CASRGQGVAGELFF.

The V and J genes are TRBV30 and TRBJ2-1; D is perhaps TRBD2 (7 bases). The V end lost 4 bases, the J end lost 3 bases, and 16 bases lay between the germline ends. The V gene's germline CDR1 is GTSNPN and CDR2 SVGIG (reference sequence). This CDR3 comprises 15 residues. In DNA form, the CDR3 reads TGTGCCTGGACTGGGGGGGCCGGTTTCTACAATGAGCAGTTCTTC. Residues: CAWTGGAGFYNEQFF.